Below are 21 T cell receptor beta chains sequenced from a single sample in a study of shared clonotypes between healthy human individuals. Here immunoSEQ multiplex PCR was the method, and the copy in TCRdb shows in-frame clones only, minus some. The sample holds around 500,000 clones, about 84% seen once. The specimen was PBMCs. These receptors were taken from a woman aged 40 to 50 in good health. Some clones in this sample may be carry-over from other donors' samples.

The chain couples TRBV2 to TRBJ1-1; D is uncertain. The V end lost 4 bases, the J end lost 7 bases, and 10 bases lay between the germline ends. The CDR3 sequence is 12 residues long. Germline V gene data show CDR1 as SNHLY and CDR2 as FYNNEI. The DNA of the CDR3 is TGTGCCAGCAGTGGTACAGCTCTTGAAGCTTTCTTT. The encoded protein is CASSGTALEAFF.

V usage is TRBV2 and J usage is TRBJ2-3; 14 nucleotides align to TRBD2. Germline V CDR1 and CDR2: SNHLY, FYNNEI. Trimming cost V 6 bases and J 6 bases; bases outside gene matches: 2. The CDR3 consists of 14 residues. DNA of the CDR3: TGTGCCAGCAGGGGACTAGCGGGAGTGGATACGCAGTATTTT. This gives the protein CASRGLAGVDTQYF.

The chain is built from TRBV30 and TRBJ2-3; D might be TRBD2 (5 bases). This CDR3 has 15 residues. The V end lost 2 bases, the J end lost 2 bases, and 14 bases lay between the germline ends. Germline loops: CDR1 GTSNPN, CDR2 SVGIG (reference sequence). The CDR3 DNA is TGTGCCTGGAGTTCATTAGCGAGCATCACAGATACGCAGTATTTT. Translated, it gives CAWSSLASITDTQYF.

This chain joins TRBV5-1 and TRBJ2-1; the match to TRBD2 covers 9 bases. Trimming at V came to 1 base and at J to 8 bases, leaving 7 bases not matched to a gene. CDR3 length: 15 residues. The germline V gene encodes CDR1 SGHRS and CDR2 YFSETQ. The CDR3 DNA reads TGCGCCAGCAGCTTGCTACCGGGACTAGCAGATGAGCAGTTCTTC. Residues: CASSLLPGLADEQFF.

The chain is built from TRBV6-5 and TRBJ1-1, with 8 bases that match TRBD1. CDR1 and CDR2 (germline): MNHEY, SVGAGI. The CDR3 contains 16 residues. Trimming at V came to 1 base and at J to 2 bases, leaving 6 bases not matched to a gene. This CDR3 is CASSYWQGAGNTEAFF. CDR3 in DNA: TGTGCCAGCAGTTACTGGCAGGGGGCAGGAAACACTGAAGCTTTCTTT.

The V call is TRBV29-1, the J call TRBJ1-2; TRBD1 matches 8 bases. This CDR3 has 11 residues. V was pared by 3 bases and J by 9 bases, with 3 bases of the junction left unmatched. The germline gives CDR1 SQVTM, CDR2 ANQGSEA. The DNA of the CDR3 is TGCAGCGTTGATGGGACAGGTAGCTACACCTTC. It yields the protein CSVDGTGSYTF.

This sequence joins TRBV7-2 and TRBJ2-5; 7 nucleotides match TRBD2. The CDR3 has 16 amino acids. The J segment lost 4 bases and the V segment lost 2 bases, leaving 10 bases of the junction unmatched. Germline-derived CDR1 and CDR2 are SGHTA and FQGNSA. The CDR3 reads CASSLMPSGVGETQYF. The CDR3 nucleotides are TGTGCCAGCAGCTTAATGCCTAGCGGCGTTGGAGAGACCCAGTACTTC.

DNA for the CDR3: TGTGCCAGCAGCTTAGAGCCGGCGGCAGGGTCCGGCTACACCTTC. Translating it yields CASSLEPAAGSGYTF. This sequence joins TRBV7-2 and TRBJ1-2; the D gene is possibly TRBD1 (5 bases). CDR1 and CDR2 (germline): SGHTA, FQGNSA. The CDR3 covers 15 residues. Trimming pared 1 base from V and 8 bases from J, leaving 17 bases between.

The rearrangement joins TRBV28 to TRBJ1-1; 10 bases line up with TRBD1. V trimming: 3 bases; J trimming: 5 bases; junction bases outside the gene matches: 12. CDR1 and CDR2 from the germline V gene are MDHEN and SYDVKM. This CDR3 has 17 residues. The DNA of the CDR3 is TGTGCCAGCAGTTTTGTCCCGGGACAGGGGCCCGGTACTGAAGCTTTCTTT. This codes for CASSFVPGQGPGTEAFF.

For this clone: Given a far larger clone just one base away, this is likely a sequencing read error. The rearrangement links TRBV9 to TRBJ2-2; 7 bases map to TRBD2. This CDR3 is built from 14 residues. Germline V CDR1 and CDR2: SGDLS, YYNGEE. The CDR3 DNA reads as TGTGCCAGCAGCGTAGAGGGGACCGCGGGGGAGCTGTCTTTT. This encodes CASSVEGTAGELSF.

Details on this clone: It is likely a read error: a sequence one base away is far more abundant. V and J are TRBV15 and TRBJ2-7, with D possibly matching TRBD1 (6 bases). CDR3 length equals 16 residues. In germline, CDR1 is LNHNV, CDR2 YYDKDF (reference sequence). In DNA form, the CDR3 reads TGTGCCGCCAGCAGAGATTTGGGACAAGGATCATACGAGCAGTACTTC. It encodes CAASRDLGQGSYEQYF.

CDR3 DNA sequence: TGTGCCAGTAGGGGACAGGGGCGAGAGACCCAGTACTTC. This encodes CASRGQGRETQYF. The J gene is TRBJ2-5, the V gene TRBV19, with 10 bases aligning to TRBD1. J lost 4 bases, V lost 6 bases, and 2 bases had no gene match. The CDR3 covers 13 residues. CDR1 is LNHDA and CDR2 is SQIVND in the germline V gene (reference sequence).

This chain connects TRBV6-1 to TRBJ2-5, with TRBD1 matching 7 bases. The V and J ends lost 7 bases and 4 bases, in that order; junction bases with no gene match: 3. Looked up from germline, CDR1 is MNHNS and CDR2 is SASEGT. The CDR3 covers 12 residues. The CDR3 DNA follows: TGTGCCAGCACCACAGGGGTAGAGACCCAGTACTTC. Its translation: CASTTGVETQYF.

CDR3 sequence: CASSLWTGGNPGWVYEQYF. DNA of the CDR3: TGTGCCAGCAGCTTGTGGACAGGGGGAAATCCCGGTTGGGTGTACGAGCAGTACTTC. This chain connects TRBV5-6 to TRBJ2-5; 10 bases match TRBD1. The J call may not be correct, given that the DNA end is closer to TRBJ2-7. This CDR3 comprises 19 residues. CDR1 and CDR2 (germline): SGHDT, YYEEEE.

About this clone: A read error likely explains this, since a far larger clone differs by one base. The gene calls are TRBV28 and TRBJ2-6; possibly TRBD1 for D (5 bases). Germline V gene data show CDR1 as MDHEN and CDR2 as SYDVKM. Trimming left V 5 bases short and J 0 bases short, with 11 bases between. This CDR3 region has 16 residues. The chain's CDR3 is CASSPVQASGANVLTF. The CDR3 DNA reads as TGTGCCAGCAGTCCGGTACAGGCCTCTGGGGCCAACGTCCTGACTTTC.

The rearrangement joins TRBV6-1 to TRBJ1-1, with 8 positions matching TRBD1. With V trimmed by 7 bases and J by 4 bases, 5 bases remained unmatched. CDR3 length: 13 amino acids. Germline loops: CDR1 MNHNS, CDR2 SASEGT. CDR3 residues: CASTFDRGTEAFF. The CDR3 nucleotides are TGTGCCAGCACCTTTGACAGGGGCACTGAAGCTTTCTTT.

Points on this clone: A read error is the likely source, as a far larger clone sits one nucleotide away. This chain links TRBV6-6 with TRBJ1-1, with TRBD1 as a possible D gene (6 bases). Germline V lookup: CDR1 MNHNY, CDR2 SVGAGI (reference sequence). This CDR3 is built from 14 residues. Trimming shortened V by 6 bases and J by 0 bases, and 11 bases separated the two germline ends. The CDR3 spells CASSPDRMNTEAFF. CDR3 coding DNA: TGTGCCAGCAGCCCAGACAGGATGAACACTGAAGCTTTCTTT.

The J gene is TRBJ2-5, the V gene TRBV4-1; perhaps TRBD1 as D (6 bases). Germline V CDR1 and CDR2: MGHRA, YSYEKL. The V and J ends lost 1 base and 3 bases respectively, with 12 bases between them. CDR3 length: 15 residues. Here the CDR3 DNA reads TGCGCCAGCAGCCAAGGCCCCTACAGGGAAGAGACCCAGTACTTC. Its translation: CASSQGPYREETQYF.

This clone is a singleton in its sample. The chain joins TRBV6-1 to TRBJ2-7; D remains ambiguous. With 10 bases removed from V and 2 bases from J, the gap between germline ends came to 18 bases. Germline V gene sequence: CDR1 MNHNS, CDR2 SASEGT. The CDR3 consists of 14 residues. The CDR3 spells CANSRAKGTYEQYF. In nucleotides, the CDR3 is TGTGCCAACTCCCGGGCAAAAGGCACCTACGAGCAGTACTTC.

This rearrangement joins TRBV2 to TRBJ2-7; 9 bases map to TRBD1. After removal of 6 bases from V and 6 bases from J, the junction contained 6 bases not matched to a gene. The CDR3 totals 13 residues. Per germline, CDR1 SNHLY and CDR2 FYNNEI. The CDR3 nucleotides are TGTGCCAGCAGAGGGACAGGGATCGGCGAGCAGTACTTC. It codes for CASRGTGIGEQYF.

Regarding this clone: Given a much more abundant clone one base away, this may be a read error. The CDR3 here is CASSLRGGRAQQTQYF. The CDR3 DNA follows: TGCGCCAGCAGCTTGAGGGGAGGGAGGGCCCAACAGACCCAGTACTTC. The genes are TRBV5-1 and TRBJ2-5, with 7 positions matching TRBD2. Germline-derived CDR1 and CDR2 are SGHRS and YFSETQ. The length of the CDR3 is 16 residues.